Listed below are T cell receptor beta chains from one sample, sequenced in a study of blood T cell repertoires in COVID-19. Assay: immunoSEQ multiplex PCR; the TCRdb copy retains only in-frame clones and omits some. In the table there are about 140,000 clones, more than 65% of which are singletons. What was sequenced was peripheral blood. The receptors derive from an elderly man with acute or convalescent COVID-19. Each CDR3 is given with its conserved first and last residue. The D gene is left open where the match is weak. The size of a clone is reported for some rows only, either as once, few or many, or as a class for expanded clones.

j_call | v_call | clone_size | d_call | cdr3_aa | cdr3_nt
TRBJ2-5 | TRBV19 | . | TRBD1 | CASSIGTGEETQYF | TGTGCCAGTAGTATCGGGACAGGGGAAGAGACCCAGTACTTC
TRBJ2-7 | TRBV18 | . | TRBD2 | CASSPATGTSGYEQYF | TGTGCCAGCTCACCGGCCACCGGGACTAGCGGCTACGAGCAGTACTTC
TRBJ1-5 | TRBV28 | few | TRBD1 | CASSDRDRGPNQPQHF | TGTGCCAGCAGTGACCGGGACAGGGGGCCCAATCAGCCCCAGCATTTT
TRBJ2-2 | TRBV7-2 | . | TRBD1 | CASSQSPTGGNAGELFF | TGTGCCAGCAGCCAAAGCCCGACAGGGGGGAATGCCGGGGAGCTGTTTTTT
TRBJ2-5 | TRBV19 | . | . | CASSIGNRKETQYF | TGTGCCAGTAGTATAGGAAACAGAAAAGAGACCCAGTACTTC
TRBJ2-1 | TRBV19 | . | . | CASRTGSTYNEQFF | TGTGCCAGTAGGACAGGCTCTACCTACAATGAGCAGTTCTTC
TRBJ2-7 | TRBV5-1 | . | . | CASSSGGTALYEQYF | TGCGCCAGCAGTTCGGGGGGGACAGCCCTCTACGAGCAGTACTTC
TRBJ2-7 | TRBV7-2 | . | TRBD1 | CASSLRGQGQSEQYF | TGTGCCAGCAGCTTACGGGGACAGGGTCAATCCGAGCAGTACTTC
TRBJ1-2 | TRBV7-3 | many | TRBD1 | CASSVGQGVGYGYTF | TGTGCCAGCAGCGTAGGACAGGGGGTCGGCTATGGCTACACCTTC
TRBJ2-2 | TRBV15 | . | . | CATSGSFNRVVELFF | TGTGCCACCAGCGGGTCTTTCAACAGGGTTGTGGAGCTGTTTTTT
TRBJ2-1 | TRBV4-1 | . | . | CASSQDVSRHRGNEQFF | TGCGCCAGCAGCCAAGATGTCTCAAGGCATCGGGGCAATGAGCAGTTCTTC
TRBJ1-1 | TRBV5-1 | . | . | CASSFGGAYGTEAFF | TGCGCCAGCAGCTTCGGGGGGGCATATGGCACTGAAGCTTTCTTT
TRBJ2-1 | TRBV5-1 | . | . | CASSLLAGPLKMGNEQFF | TGCGCCAGCAGCTTGCTAGCAGGTCCGCTAAAGATGGGCAATGAGCAGTTCTTC
TRBJ1-1 | TRBV6-4 | . | TRBD1 | CASRDSDRATEAFF | TGTGCCAGCAGGGATTCAGACAGGGCCACTGAAGCTTTCTTT
TRBJ1-6 | TRBV6-2/TRBV6-3 | few | TRBD1 | CASSGQTGFGSPLHF | TGTGCCAGCAGCGGGCAGACAGGGTTTGGTTCACCCCTCCACTTT
TRBJ2-7 | TRBV3-1/TRBV3-2 | . | . | CASSQDVQGEQYF | TGTGCCAGCAGCCAAGATGTCCAGGGAGAGCAGTACTTC
TRBJ1-1 | TRBV2 | . | TRBD1 | CASTSQGTEAFF | TGTGCCAGCACCTCACAGGGGACTGAAGCTTTCTTT
TRBJ2-2 | TRBV6-6 | . | TRBD1 | CASSYPGTGNTGELFF | TGTGCCAGCAGTTACCCCGGGACAGGGAACACCGGGGAGCTGTTTTTT
TRBJ2-7 | TRBV6-2/TRBV6-3 | . | . | CASSYVQGSYEQYF | TGTGCCAGCAGTTACGTTCAGGGGTCCTACGAGCAGTACTTC
TRBJ2-7 | TRBV16 | . | TRBD1 | CASSPGTGGEQYF | TGTGCCAGCAGCCCTGGGACAGGGGGCGAGCAGTACTTC
TRBJ2-5 | TRBV24-1 | . | TRBD2 | CATSDPGGLETQYF | TGTGCCACCAGTGATCCGGGGGGGCTGGAGACCCAGTACTTC
TRBJ2-1 | TRBV9 | . | . | CASSVGGDSSYNEQFF | TGTGCCAGCAGCGTAGGGGGGGACAGCTCCTACAATGAGCAGTTCTTC
TRBJ2-6 | TRBV6-6 | few | . | CASSVNRAGANVLTF | TGTGCCAGCAGTGTCAACAGGGCTGGGGCCAACGTCCTGACTTTC
TRBJ1-1 | TRBV12-3/TRBV12-4 | . | TRBD1 | CASSLTGEAFF | TGTGCCAGCAGTTTGACAGGGGAAGCTTTCTTT
TRBJ1-6 | TRBV4-1 | many | TRBD1 | CASSLLNRGNSPLHF | TGCGCCAGCAGCCTACTAAACAGGGGTAATTCACCCCTCCACTTT
TRBJ2-7 | TRBV27 | few | TRBD1 | CASARDSLYEQYF | TGTGCCAGTGCCCGGGACAGCCTCTACGAGCAGTACTTC
TRBJ1-2 | TRBV7-9 | . | . | CASSPGQTYGYTF | TGTGCCAGCAGCCCAGGACAGACCTATGGCTACACCTTC
TRBJ2-5 | TRBV3-1/TRBV3-2 | . | TRBD2 | CASSPLGGSGGTQYF | TGTGCCAGCAGCCCCCTGGGAGGGTCGGGGGGGACCCAGTACTTC